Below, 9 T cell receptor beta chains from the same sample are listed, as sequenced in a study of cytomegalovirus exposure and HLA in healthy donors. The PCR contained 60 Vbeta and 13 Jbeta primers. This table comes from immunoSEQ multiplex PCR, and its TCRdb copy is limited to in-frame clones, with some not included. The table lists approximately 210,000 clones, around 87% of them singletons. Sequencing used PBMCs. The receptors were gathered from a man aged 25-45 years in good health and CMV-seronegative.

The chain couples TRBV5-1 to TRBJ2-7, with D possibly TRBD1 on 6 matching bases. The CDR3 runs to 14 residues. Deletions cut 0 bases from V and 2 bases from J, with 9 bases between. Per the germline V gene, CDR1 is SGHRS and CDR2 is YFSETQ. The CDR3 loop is CASSLEDRPYEQYF. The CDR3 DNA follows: TGCGCCAGCAGCTTGGAGGACAGACCCTACGAGCAGTACTTC. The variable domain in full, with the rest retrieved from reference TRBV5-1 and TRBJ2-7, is KAGVTQTPRYLIKTRGQQVTLSCSPISGHRSVSWYQQTPGQGLQFLFEYFSETQRNKGNFPGRFSGRQFSNSRSEMNVSTLELGDSALYLCASSLEDRPYEQYFGPGTRLTVT.

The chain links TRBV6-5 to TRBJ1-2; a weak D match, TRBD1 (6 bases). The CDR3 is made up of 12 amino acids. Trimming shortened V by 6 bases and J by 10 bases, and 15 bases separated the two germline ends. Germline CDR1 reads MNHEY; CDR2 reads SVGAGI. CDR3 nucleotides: TGTGCCAGCAGGGACAGTGGCCTGGCCTACACCTTC. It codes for CASRDSGLAYTF.

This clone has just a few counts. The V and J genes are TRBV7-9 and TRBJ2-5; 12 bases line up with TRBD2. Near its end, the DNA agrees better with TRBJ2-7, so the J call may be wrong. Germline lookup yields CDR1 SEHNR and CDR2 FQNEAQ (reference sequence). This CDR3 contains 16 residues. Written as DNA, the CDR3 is TGTGCCAGCAGCTCCCTCCCCGGACTAGCGGGATTCGAGCAGTACTTC. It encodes CASSSLPGLAGFEQYF.

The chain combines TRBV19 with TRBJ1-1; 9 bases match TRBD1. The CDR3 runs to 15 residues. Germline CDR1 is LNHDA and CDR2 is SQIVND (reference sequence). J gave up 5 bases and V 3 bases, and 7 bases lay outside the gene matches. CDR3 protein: CASSITGGGLTEAFF. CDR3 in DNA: TGTGCCAGTAGTATTACAGGGGGCGGATTGACTGAAGCTTTCTTT.

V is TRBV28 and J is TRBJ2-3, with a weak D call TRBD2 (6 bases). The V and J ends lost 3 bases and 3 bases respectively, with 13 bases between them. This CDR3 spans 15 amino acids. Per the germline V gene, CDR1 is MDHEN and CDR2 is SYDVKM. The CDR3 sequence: CASSFQGGATDTQYF. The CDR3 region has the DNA TGTGCCAGCAGTTTCCAGGGAGGCGCAACAGATACGCAGTATTTT.

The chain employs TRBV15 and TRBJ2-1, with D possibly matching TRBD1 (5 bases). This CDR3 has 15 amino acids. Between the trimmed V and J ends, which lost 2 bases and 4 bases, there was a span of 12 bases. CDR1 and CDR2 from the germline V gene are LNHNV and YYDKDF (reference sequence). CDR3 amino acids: CATSRSGARYNEQFF. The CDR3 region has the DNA TGTGCCACCAGCAGAAGTGGGGCTAGGTACAATGAGCAGTTCTTC.

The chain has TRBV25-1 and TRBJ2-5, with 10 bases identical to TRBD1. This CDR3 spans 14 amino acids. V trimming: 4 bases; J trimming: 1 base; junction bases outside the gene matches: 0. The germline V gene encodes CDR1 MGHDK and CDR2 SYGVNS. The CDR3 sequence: CASSGQGAQETQYF. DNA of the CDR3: TGTGCCAGCAGTGGACAGGGGGCCCAAGAGACCCAGTACTTC.

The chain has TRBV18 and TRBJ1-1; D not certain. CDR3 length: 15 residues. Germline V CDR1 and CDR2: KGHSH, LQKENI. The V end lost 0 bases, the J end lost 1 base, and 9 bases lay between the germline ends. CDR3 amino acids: CASSPPQITNTEAFF. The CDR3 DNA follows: TGTGCCAGCTCACCACCGCAGATAACGAACACTGAAGCTTTCTTT. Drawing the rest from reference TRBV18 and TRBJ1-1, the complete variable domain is NAGVMQNPRHLVRRRGQEARLRCSPMKGHSHVYWYRQLPEEGLKFMVYLQKENIIDESGMPKERFSAEFPKEGPSILRIQQVVRGDSAAYFCASSPPQITNTEAFFGQGTRLTVV.

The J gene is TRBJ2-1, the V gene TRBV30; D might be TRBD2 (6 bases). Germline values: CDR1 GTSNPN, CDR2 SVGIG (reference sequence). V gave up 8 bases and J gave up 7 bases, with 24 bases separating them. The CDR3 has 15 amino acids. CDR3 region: CAGSTPREDLNEQFF. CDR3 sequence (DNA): TGTGCCGGAAGCACACCGAGGGAGGATTTGAATGAGCAGTTCTTC.